The source of this TCR beta chain is a study of OX40 agonist ivuxolimab in advanced cancers. Study details: The study treated patients with ivuxolimab, an agonistic anti-OX40 (CD134) antibody. Two patients with cutaneous melanoma and one with hepatocellular carcinoma, three in total, showed partial responses. Broader study findings: Among the lowest levels of clonal expansion were found in partial responders at 0.1-3.0 mg/kg.

The table came from immunoSEQ multiplex PCR; TCRdb's copy has only in-frame clones and leaves some out. The table has around 56,000 clones, around 90% seen once. On this clone: Its antigen is still unknown.

CDR1 is SQVTM and CDR2 is ANQGSEA in the germline V gene. V shed 5 bases, J shed 1 base, and the junction held 3 bases outside the gene matches. This CDR3 spans 14 amino acids. This TCR derives from an adult with an advanced solid tumor such as melanoma, head and neck, liver or kidney cancer. The sequencing used CD4+ or CD8+ T cells sorted from blood, collected in a trial of the OX40 agonist ivuxolimab. The chain uses TRBV29-1 and TRBJ2-3; TRBD2 agrees at 10 bases. CDR3 DNA sequence: TGCAGCGTTCTTGGACTAGCGGGCACAGATACGCAGTATTTT. It is translated as CSVLGLAGTDTQYF.